Presented here are 21 T cell receptor beta chains from one specimen sequenced in a study of Graves' ophthalmopathy and Graves' hyperthyroidism. From RNA, the CDR3 regions of TCR beta chains were amplified and sequenced. HTBI-primed first-round RT-PCR preceded second-round multiplex PCR. TCRdb analysed the multiplex PCR reads with MiXCR anew, one entry per CDR3 protein. In the table there are 350,000 to 400,000 distinct CDR3 sequences, about 18% of which are singletons. Sequenced input: peripheral blood. Source of these receptors: a woman aged 18-29 years with Graves' ophthalmopathy.

This clonotype was seen at least ten times. Possible read error: a much larger clone is one base away. The rearrangement links TRBV6-1 to TRBJ1-1; D is uncertain. Germline CDR1 is MNHNS and CDR2 is SASEGT. There are 13 residues in the CDR3. CDR3 amino acids: CASSKSGNSEASF. The CDR3 coding sequence is TGTGCCAGCTCGAAGTCTGGGAACTCTGAAGCTTCCTTT.

Many counts were recorded for this clonotype. V is TRBV25-1 and J is TRBJ1-1; D gene uncertain. The CDR3 extends over 13 amino acids. V was clipped by 6 bases and J by 3 bases, with 11 bases between them. Germline values: CDR1 MGHDK, CDR2 SYGVNS. The CDR3 DNA follows: TGTGCCAGCAGCCGACCGGGAGACACTGAAGCTTTCTTT. It encodes CASSRPGDTEAFF.

The rearrangement uses TRBV30 and TRBJ2-3; D not certain. This CDR3 comprises 14 residues. V dropped 3 bases and J dropped 0 bases, with 10 bases sitting between them. The V gene's germline CDR1 is GTSNPN and CDR2 SVGIG (reference sequence). The CDR3 spells CAWRVYPSTDTQYF. The CDR3 nucleotides read TGTGCCTGGAGAGTATATCCCAGCACAGATACGCAGTATTTT.

For this clonotype: This may arise from a read error, as a much more abundant clone is one base away. V is TRBV11-2 and J is TRBJ2-7, with D uncertain. Germline CDR1 SGHAT, CDR2 FQNNGV. The CDR3 is 14 residues long. CDR3 sequence reads: CVSSLDIQSYEQYF. In DNA form, the CDR3 reads TGTGTCAGCAGCTTAGATATTCAATCCTACGAGCAGTACTTC. Full variable domain (outside the CDR3, taken from reference TRBV11-2 and TRBJ2-7): EAGVAQSPRYKIIEKRQSVAFWCNPISGHATLYWYQQILGQGPKLLIQFQNNGVVDDSQLPKDRFSAERLKGVDSTLKIQPAKLEDSAVYLCVSSLDIQSYEQYFGPGTRLTVT.

The chain combines TRBV29-1 with TRBJ2-7; a possible D gene is TRBD2 (5 bases). Germline loops: CDR1 SQVTM, CDR2 ANQGSEA. The CDR3 has 13 residues. V was clipped by 4 bases and J by 2 bases, with 12 bases between them. Here the CDR3 reads CSVGSEEPYEQYF. Written as DNA, the CDR3 is TGCAGCGTTGGGTCGGAGGAACCCTACGAGCAGTACTTC.

In this sample, this clonotype turned up many times. The chain recombines TRBV6-4 with TRBJ1-5; 9 bases match TRBD1. Germline CDR1 is MRHNA and CDR2 is SNTAGT. The ends lost 6 bases at V and 1 base at J; junction bases unmatched: 10. The CDR3 has 17 amino acids. This chain's CDR3 is CASRPAGQGWSNQPQHF. CDR3 coding DNA: TGTGCCAGCAGACCCGCCGGACAGGGGTGGAGCAATCAGCCCCAGCATTTT.

This clonotype has ten or more counts. The chain employs TRBV7-2 and TRBJ2-1; 12 nucleotides match TRBD2. This CDR3 is built from 16 residues. Germline V gene data show CDR1 as SGHTA and CDR2 as FQGNSA. With V trimmed by 7 bases and J by 4 bases, 8 bases remained unmatched. The CDR3: CASTVLAGGLYNEQFF. The DNA of the CDR3 is TGTGCCAGCACCGTACTAGCGGGAGGACTATACAATGAGCAGTTCTTC.

The J gene is TRBJ1-2, the V gene TRBV28, with 9 bases lining up with TRBD1. The CDR3 is made up of 15 amino acids. Germline V CDR1 and CDR2: MDHEN, SYDVKM. V shed 9 bases, J shed 6 bases, and the junction held 14 bases outside the gene matches. As DNA, the CDR3 is TGTGCCAGTACGAAACAGGGGGCGAAAGTACATGGCTACACCTTC. Its translation: CASTKQGAKVHGYTF.

This clonotype occurred many times. The chain is built from TRBV12-3 or TRBV12-4 and TRBJ1-4, with 7 bases identical to TRBD1. The trim removed 6 bases at V and 6 bases at J, leaving 10 bases unmatched. This CDR3 contains 15 residues. In DNA form, the CDR3 reads TGTGCCAGCAGAGGAACTGGACAGGCGGATGAAAAACTGTTTTTT. This gives the protein CASRGTGQADEKLFF.

This clonotype has at least ten counts. The J gene is TRBJ2-5, the V gene TRBV29-1; the D gene could be TRBD1 or TRBD2 (5 bases each). Germline CDR1 and CDR2: SQVTM and ANQGSEA. CDR3 size: 12 residues. V gave up 6 bases and J gave up 3 bases, with 11 bases separating them. CDR3 sequence reads: CSVGTVEETQYF. CDR3 in DNA: TGCAGCGTCGGGACGGTTGAAGAGACCCAGTACTTC.

The table lists this clonotype with a count of one. J is TRBJ2-2 and V is TRBV6-2 or TRBV6-3, with TRBD2 matching over 9 bases. After removal of 7 bases from V and 5 bases from J, the junction contained 8 bases not matched to a gene. The length of the CDR3 is 15 residues. Germline V gene lookup returns CDR1 MNHEY and CDR2 SVGEGT. CDR3 nucleotides: TGTGCCAGCAACCTAGCGGGACACGGGACCGGGGAGCTGTTTTTT. Its protein is CASNLAGHGTGELFF.

This clonotype was seen repeatedly, ten times or more. The V call is TRBV7-2, the J call TRBJ2-7; a weak D match, TRBD2 (6 bases). Germline loops: CDR1 SGHTA, CDR2 FQGNSA. V gave up 1 base and J gave up 2 bases, with 12 bases separating them. The CDR3 runs 15 residues. As DNA, the CDR3 is TGTGCCAGCAGCTTAGGGTCGGGAGTACCCTACGAGCAGTACTTC. Protein: CASSLGSGVPYEQYF.

In its sample, this clonotype was seen many times. V and J are TRBV25-1 and TRBJ2-7; 8 bases agree with TRBD1. Trimming removed 9 bases from V and 6 bases from J; junction bases left unmatched: 10. The CDR3 consists of 13 residues. Germline V gives CDR1 MGHDK, CDR2 SYGVNS. CDR3 nucleotides: TGTGCCAGAAGACAGGGGAGCCCTCGCGAGCAGTACTTC. This encodes CARRQGSPREQYF.

This clonotype came up many times. V usage is TRBV10-3 and J usage is TRBJ1-1; 10 bases are a match to TRBD1. The trim removed 11 bases at V and 0 bases at J, leaving 12 bases unmatched. The CDR3 contains 16 residues. CDR1 ENHRY and CDR2 SYGVKD come from the germline V gene. The CDR3 loop reads CAVPGQGPLLNTEAFF. For the CDR3, the DNA is TGTGCCGTCCCGGGACAGGGGCCCCTTCTGAACACTGAAGCTTTCTTT.

In its sample, this clonotype was seen many times. The CDR3 spells CASSWDRVRGNQPQHF. The DNA for the CDR3 is TGTGCCAGCAGTTGGGACAGGGTGAGGGGCAATCAGCCCCAGCATTTT. V gene TRBV6-2 or TRBV6-3 combines with J gene TRBJ1-5, with 9 bases fitting TRBD1. Germline V gene lookup returns CDR1 MNHEY and CDR2 SVGEGT. Unmatched junction bases numbered 6, after V lost 4 bases and J lost 2 bases. The CDR3 runs 16 residues.

This clonotype was counted at least ten times. The V and J genes are TRBV19 and TRBJ2-6; D remains ambiguous. CDR3 length: 14 amino acids. V was trimmed by 6 bases and J by 0 bases, leaving 6 bases between them. Germline CDR1 reads LNHDA; CDR2 reads SQIVND (reference sequence). The CDR3 here is CASRMISGANVLTF. The CDR3 DNA reads as TGTGCCAGTAGGATGATCTCTGGGGCCAACGTCCTGACTTTC.

This clonotype occurred many times. The chain has TRBV7-2 and TRBJ2-7, with TRBD1 matching 12 bases. This CDR3 has 15 residues. Trimming cost V 5 bases and J 4 bases; bases outside gene matches: 6. CDR1 is SGHTA, CDR2 FQGNSA, per germline. CDR3 in amino acids: CASSLGTGGGYEQYF. CDR3 DNA: TGTGCCAGCAGCCTCGGGACAGGGGGCGGGTACGAGCAGTACTTC.

At least ten counts were recorded for this clonotype. V gene TRBV11-2 combines with J gene TRBJ1-2; 7 positions agree with TRBD1. The CDR3 consists of 15 residues. V shed 5 bases, J shed 2 bases, and the junction held 8 bases outside the gene matches. Germline assignment: CDR1 SGHAT and CDR2 FQNNGV. CDR3 nucleotides: TGTGCCAGCAGCCCTTGGGCAGGGGGAAACTATGGCTACACCTTC. It yields the protein CASSPWAGGNYGYTF.

This clonotype was seen many times. The chain employs TRBV19 and TRBJ1-2, with D possibly being TRBD1 (6 bases). The CDR3 contains 15 residues. The V gene lost 1 base and the J gene lost 2 bases, with 11 bases spanning the gap. Germline lookup yields CDR1 LNHDA and CDR2 SQIVND (reference sequence). CDR3 sequence: CASSIVRGANYGYTF. The CDR3 nucleotides are TGTGCCAGTAGTATAGTACGGGGGGCGAACTATGGCTACACCTTC. Based on the CDR3 plus reference TRBV19 and TRBJ1-2, the full variable domain is DGGITQSPKYLFRKEGQNVTLSCEQNLNHDAMYWYRQDPGQGLRLIYYSQIVNDFQKGDIAEGYSVSREKKESFPLTVTSAQKNPTAFYLCASSIVRGANYGYTFGSGTRLTVV.

The table lists this clonotype with many counts. This chain links TRBV15 with TRBJ1-2; the D gene is possibly TRBD1 (5 bases). The CDR3 has 15 amino acids. Trimming took 5 bases from V and 2 from J, leaving 15 bases between them. Germline CDR1 and CDR2: LNHNV and YYDKDF (reference sequence). The DNA of the CDR3 is TGTGCCACCAGCGGCCTCGGGACGGCCAACTATGGCTACACCTTC. This encodes CATSGLGTANYGYTF.

This clonotype was seen only a few times. The V call is TRBV18, the J call TRBJ1-2; TRBD1 is a possible D gene (6 bases). V dropped 2 bases and J dropped 0 bases, with 10 bases sitting between them. The CDR3 is 15 amino acids. CDR1 is KGHSH and CDR2 is LQKENI in the germline V gene. The CDR3 nucleotides are TGTGCCAGCTCACCAACAGGGAAGACTAACTATGGCTACACCTTC. Protein product: CASSPTGKTNYGYTF.